This T cell receptor (beta chain) was identified during a study of blood T cell repertoires in COVID-19. Study-wide context: Sample material is recorded as cDNA or gDNA derived from T cells, B-cell-depleted T cells, or PBMCs.

CDR1 and CDR2 from the germline V gene are SGHNT and YENEEA. This CDR3 has 16 amino acids. V trimming: 5 bases; J trimming: 1 base; junction bases outside the gene matches: 7. As originally analysed: Estimated nucleated cell counts came from reference gene primer amplification. The protocol was immunoSEQ multiplex PCR, while the TCRdb copy is restricted to in-frame clones and leaves out a portion. V and J calls plus clone size are reproduced from that table; the DNA served to infer D and trimming. The data hold about 250,000 clones, with 87% observed a single time. What was sequenced was peripheral blood. The TCR sequence derives from a young man with active or convalescent COVID-19. V and J are TRBV11-3 and TRBJ1-1; 10 bases are a match to TRBD1. CDR3 nucleotide sequence: TGTGCCAGCAGCCTGCAGGGACAGGGGCGGAACACTGAAGCTTTCTTT. It yields the protein CASSLQGQGRNTEAFF.